This T cell receptor beta chain was recorded in a study of post-analysis software for immune sequencing data. Study outcomes and limitations: Controls significantly exceeded multiple sclerosis patients in normalized Chao1 diversity. Elevated frequency relative to controls characterized roughly five TRBV segments in patients, TRBV5-6, TRBV5-1 and TRBV20-1 among them. Batch-mates among the samples co-clustered strongly by F measure.

V lost 6 bases, J lost 0 bases, and 8 bases stayed unmatched. Per germline, CDR1 SNHLY and CDR2 FYNNEI. CDR3 length: 15 amino acids. The authors incorporated unique molecular identifiers into the TCR beta cDNA libraries. One entry per CDR3 protein results from TCRdb running MiXCR on the PCR reads. The repertoire holds roughly 670,000 distinct CDR3 sequences, with around 64% as singletons. Remarks on this clonotype: What it binds is unknown.

The genes are TRBV2 and TRBJ2-7; 7 bases are a match to TRBD2. The receptor was derived from a girl between 2 and 10 years old with multiple sclerosis. The source material was blood. The CDR3 reads CASRYIAGISYEQYF. CDR3 DNA sequence: TGTGCCAGCAGGTATATAGCGGGCATCTCCTACGAGCAGTACTTC.